These 17 T cell receptor beta chains came from one sample sequenced in a study of cytomegalovirus exposure and HLA in healthy donors (TCRdb year 2017). Libraries were prepared through the immunoSEQ multiplex PCR assay. For the multiplex PCR, a mixture combining 60 forward primers for TCR Vbeta segments and 13 reverse primers for TCR Jbeta segments was used. TCRdb stores this immuneACCESS table with in-frame sequences only. Part of the clones is absent; in the studies checked, under half of the shortfall reflects unresolved V genes, and no reason is known for the rest. In this sample the table shows under 150,000 clones, roughly four fifths of which occur a single time. Less than 3% of the sample is taken by the ten largest. Sequenced: PBMCs. The receptor set was obtained from a male donor in good health and CMV-seronegative.

This chain joins TRBV10-3 and TRBJ2-1; D is uncertain. CDR1 and CDR2 from the germline V gene are ENHRY and SYGVKD. Trimming left V 4 bases short and J 4 bases short, with 11 bases between. The length of the CDR3 is 14 residues. The CDR3 DNA reads TGTGCCATCAGTGCGAATCCCAGGTACAATGAGCAGTTCTTC. It codes for CAISANPRYNEQFF.

This rearrangement joins TRBV4-3 to TRBJ1-1; no definite D call. With 3 bases removed from V and 6 bases from J, the gap between germline ends came to 5 bases. From germline, CDR1 is LGHNA and CDR2 YSLEER. The CDR3 sequence is 11 residues long. The CDR3 here is CASSHGPEAFF. DNA of the CDR3: TGCGCCAGCAGCCATGGCCCTGAAGCTTTCTTT.

The V and J genes are TRBV27 and TRBJ1-5, with 7 bases that match TRBD1. Germline V CDR1 and CDR2: MNHEY, SMNVEV (reference sequence). This CDR3 spans 13 amino acids. J was trimmed by 3 bases and V by 6 bases; bases with no gene match: 2. CDR3 amino acids: CASSGQANQPQHF. CDR3 in DNA: TGTGCCAGCAGCGGACAGGCCAATCAGCCCCAGCATTTT.

CDR3 in amino acids: CASSQDNTGQPQHF. The DNA of the CDR3 is TGCGCCAGCAGCCAAGATAATACGGGGCAGCCCCAGCATTTT. The V gene is TRBV4-3, the J gene TRBJ1-5, with D hard to call. Germline CDR1 reads LGHNA; CDR2 reads YSLEER. Trimming cost V 0 bases and J 7 bases, with 10 bases left between them. The CDR3 covers 14 residues.

The chain combines TRBV7-8 with TRBJ2-1, with a possible D match to TRBD2 (5 bases). This CDR3 comprises 16 residues. V was pared by 2 bases and J by 0 bases, with 11 bases between. CDR1 and CDR2 from the germline V gene are SGHVS and FQNEAQ. CDR3 protein: CASSLRSGSSYNEQFF. The DNA for the CDR3 is TGTGCCAGCAGCTTAAGGTCGGGGAGCTCCTACAATGAGCAGTTCTTC.

The gene calls are TRBV5-6 and TRBJ2-7, with 9 bases that match TRBD1. Germline CDR1 is SGHDT and CDR2 is YYEEEE. The CDR3 covers 13 residues. V shed 0 bases, J shed 12 bases, and the junction held 7 bases outside the gene matches. The CDR3 nucleotides read TGTGCCAGCAGCTTGGCGACAGGGGGGAGAGGGTACTTC. Its translation: CASSLATGGRGYF.

The chain carries TRBV9 and TRBJ2-1, with D unclear. Germline values: CDR1 SGDLS, CDR2 YYNGEE. Deletions cut 3 bases from V and 5 bases from J, with 6 bases between. CDR3 length: 12 residues. CDR3 in amino acids: CASSAENNEQFF. CDR3 in DNA: TGTGCCAGCAGCGCTGAGAACAATGAGCAGTTCTTC.

The V gene is TRBV11-2, the J gene TRBJ2-3, with 10 bases identical to TRBD2. The V segment lost 5 bases and the J segment 2 bases; nucleotides outside the gene matches: 10. This CDR3 is built from 17 residues. Looked up from germline, CDR1 is SGHAT and CDR2 is FQNNGV. The CDR3 here is CASSAALAGLDTDTQYF. The CDR3 nucleotides are TGTGCCAGCAGCGCCGCACTAGCGGGGCTAGACACAGATACGCAGTATTTT.

This clone was counted once. The V call is TRBV4-3, the J call TRBJ2-3; 11 bases align to TRBD2. CDR1 and CDR2 from the germline V gene are LGHNA and YSLEER. This CDR3 is built from 14 residues. The V segment lost 4 bases and the J segment 5 bases; nucleotides outside the gene matches: 2. The CDR3 here is CASSPGLAGDTQYF. CDR3 coding DNA: TGCGCCAGCAGCCCCGGACTAGCGGGAGATACGCAGTATTTT.

The chain recombines TRBV20-1 with TRBJ2-1; no definite D call. CDR3 length: 11 amino acids. V gave up 2 bases and J gave up 6 bases, with 5 bases separating them. CDR1 and CDR2 (germline): DFQATT, SNEGSKA (reference sequence). The CDR3 sequence is CSARHINEQFF. The CDR3 DNA sequence: TGCAGTGCTAGACACATCAATGAGCAGTTCTTC.

This clone was seen only a few times. The chain uses TRBV7-6 and TRBJ1-4; a weak D match, TRBD1 (6 bases). The V end was cut by 6 bases, the J end by 6 bases, with 17 bases between. The CDR3 is 15 amino acids. The germline V gene encodes CDR1 SGHVS and CDR2 FNYEAQ. CDR3 loop: CASRINGGADEKLFF. DNA of the CDR3: TGTGCCAGCAGGATAAACGGGGGGGCGGATGAAAAACTGTTTTTT.

This clone showed up just a few times. The chain recombines TRBV9 with TRBJ2-7, with a possible D match to TRBD2 (5 bases). Trimming took off 4 bases at V and 0 bases at J, with 14 bases between the two ends. Looked up from germline, CDR1 is SGDLS and CDR2 is YYNGEE. The CDR3 consists of 15 residues. The CDR3 spells CASSTHPGDSYEQYF. As DNA, the CDR3 is TGTGCCAGCAGCACACACCCCGGGGACTCCTACGAGCAGTACTTC.

The chain uses TRBV7-8 and TRBJ2-5; D may be TRBD2 (5 bases). CDR3 length equals 13 residues. V lost 7 bases and J 3 bases, leaving 12 bases between the germline ends. In germline, CDR1 is SGHVS, CDR2 FQNEAQ. DNA of the CDR3: TGTGCCAGCATCGCAAGCGGCGAAGAGACCCAGTACTTC. Translated, it gives CASIASGEETQYF.

V gene TRBV27 combines with J gene TRBJ2-1; 9 positions agree with TRBD2. Germline V lookup: CDR1 MNHEY, CDR2 SMNVEV (reference sequence). V was pared by 6 bases and J by 0 bases, with 3 bases of the junction left unmatched. The CDR3 has 15 residues. The CDR3 DNA follows: TGTGCCAGCAGCAATAGCGGGGGCTCCTACAATGAGCAGTTCTTC. Translated: CASSNSGGSYNEQFF.

The rearrangement uses TRBV10-2 and TRBJ1-5; D possibly corresponds to TRBD1 (6 bases). CDR1 WSHSY and CDR2 SAAADI come from the germline V gene. With 3 bases removed from V and 0 bases from J, the gap between germline ends came to 9 bases. This CDR3 is 15 amino acids long. CDR3 coding DNA: TGCGCCAGCAGTGAAGGACAGTATAGCAATCAGCCCCAGCATTTT. Translating it yields CASSEGQYSNQPQHF.

The J gene is TRBJ2-2, the V gene TRBV4-3; D remains unclear. V was trimmed by 3 bases and J by 5 bases, leaving 16 bases between them. The germline V gene encodes CDR1 LGHNA and CDR2 YSLEER. The CDR3 has 16 amino acids. The DNA for the CDR3 is TGCGCCAGCAGCCAGGCCCCGGATAGCCGGACCGGGGAGCTGTTTTTT. Translating it yields CASSQAPDSRTGELFF.

This clone was recorded once. The chain combines TRBV6-8 with TRBJ2-7; D not certain. Trimming removed 7 bases at V and 0 bases at J, with 4 bases between. CDR1 MNHGY and CDR2 SAAAGT come from the germline V gene. The CDR3 totals 11 residues. In DNA form, the CDR3 reads TGTGCCAGCACTAGCTCCTACGAGCAGTACTTC. Translated: CASTSSYEQYF.